This T cell receptor (beta chain) emerged from a study of blood T cell repertoires in COVID-19. Assay: immunoSEQ multiplex PCR; the TCRdb copy retains only in-frame clones and omits some. The table records about 300,000 clones, approximately 90% of them present only once. The receptor was derived from a woman in her thirties who had recovered from COVID-19. Sequencing was carried out using peripheral blood.

This chain's CDR3 is CAARDNSNTEAFF. The CDR3 nucleotides read TGTGCCGCACGGGACAACTCGAACACTGAAGCTTTCTTT. The chain has TRBV24-1 and TRBJ1-1; D possibly corresponds to TRBD1 (6 bases). This CDR3 comprises 13 residues. Trimming stripped 12 bases from V and 1 base from J, with 14 bases between. Per germline, CDR1 KGHDR and CDR2 SFDVKD.